This T cell receptor (beta chain) was retrieved from a study of cytotoxic CD8 clonotypes in ibrutinib-treated CLL. Turning to the study itself: When averaged across all of the samples, the counts came to approximately 250,000 productive templates and some 93,000 productive rearrangements.

Profiled with immunoSEQ multiplex PCR; TCRdb holds only in-frame clones, not every one. This sample has about 7,600 clones, with under 85% found just once. Germline V lookup: CDR1 MDHEN, CDR2 SYDVKM. V trimming: 7 bases; J trimming: 1 base; junction bases outside the gene matches: 5. The CDR3 extends over 14 amino acids. The study's findings and limits: Higher circulating CD8+ T-cell counts strongly accompanied higher baseline clonality, above age-matched healthy donors. A rise in clonality was seen at ibrutinib response, and a fall back toward baseline was seen at progression.

Of note for this clone: Its antigen is still unknown.

Cryopreserved PBMCs yielded approximately 2 micrograms of genomic DNA for TCR beta libraries. The TCR comes from a human donor with chronic lymphocytic leukemia. The specimen was PBMCs, collected before ibrutinib treatment. The chain carries TRBV28 and TRBJ1-1; 8 bases are shared with TRBD1. This CDR3 reads CASTSGQANTEAFF. In DNA form, the CDR3 reads TGTGCCAGCACCTCGGGACAGGCGAACACTGAAGCTTTCTTT.